This T cell receptor (beta chain) was documented in a study of tumor and adjacent non-tumor tissue in lung cancer. Study context: The patients, some ten men and 5 women, were roughly 30 to 80 with stage I to III disease. Some 4.2 million productive TCRbeta reads were obtained per sample on average. Study-level results: Top 100 clones took a larger repertoire share in normal lung.

TCRbeta libraries were built with three rounds of nested PCR, modified from ARM-PCR. TCRdb processed the multiplex PCR reads anew with MiXCR; each CDR3 protein has one entry. The repertoire has some 68,000 distinct CDR3 sequences, 76% of them found once; the top ten carry over 35%. V was pared by 5 bases and J by 12 bases, with 18 bases of the junction left unmatched. This CDR3 has 16 amino acids. Per germline, CDR1 MNHEY and CDR2 SVGAGI. The template was RNA from unsorted bulk tissue. Distant lung tissue was collected more than 3 cm away from the tumor edge. Concerning this clonotype: Its antigen is unidentified.

The source is a man aged 55 to 70 with non-small cell lung cancer. This chain joins TRBV6-5 and TRBJ1-5; 8 bases map to TRBD1. The sample taken for sequencing was distant non-tumor lung tissue. CDR3 DNA: TGTGCCAGCAGTAAACAAGGGGACAGGAGGAATCAACACCAGCATTTT. Protein product: CASSKQGDRRNQHQHF.